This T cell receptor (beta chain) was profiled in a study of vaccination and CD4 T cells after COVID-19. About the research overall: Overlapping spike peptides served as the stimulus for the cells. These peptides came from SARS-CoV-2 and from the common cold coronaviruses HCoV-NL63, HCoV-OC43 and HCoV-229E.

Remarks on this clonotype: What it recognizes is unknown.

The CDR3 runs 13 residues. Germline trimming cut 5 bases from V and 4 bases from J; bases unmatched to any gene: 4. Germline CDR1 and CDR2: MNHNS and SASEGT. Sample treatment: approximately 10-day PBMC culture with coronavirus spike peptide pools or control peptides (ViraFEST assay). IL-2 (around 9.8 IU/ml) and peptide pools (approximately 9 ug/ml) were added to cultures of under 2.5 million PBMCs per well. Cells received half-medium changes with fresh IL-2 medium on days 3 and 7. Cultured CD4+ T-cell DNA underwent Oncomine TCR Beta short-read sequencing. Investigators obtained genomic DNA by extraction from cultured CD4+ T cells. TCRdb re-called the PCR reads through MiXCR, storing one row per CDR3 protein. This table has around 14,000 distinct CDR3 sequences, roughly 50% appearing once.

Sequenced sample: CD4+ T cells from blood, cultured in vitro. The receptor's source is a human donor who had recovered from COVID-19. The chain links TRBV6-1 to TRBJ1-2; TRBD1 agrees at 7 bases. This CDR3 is CASSKGTAYGYTF. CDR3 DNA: TGTGCCAGCAGTAAGGGGACAGCCTATGGCTACACCTTC.